The 8 T cell receptor beta chains presented below share a single source sample, sequenced in a study of identical twins. TCRdb used MiXCR to reprocess the 5' RACE reads, holding one entry per CDR3 protein. The data hold fewer than 350,000 distinct CDR3 sequences, with around 8.8% observed a single time. These same data were also listed under a study on yellow fever vaccine responses in identical twins.

The material sequenced was memory (CD45RO+) T cells sorted from blood. The receptor source for this set is a woman younger than 35 in good health.

The sample holds many counts of this clonotype. The V call is TRBV20-1, the J call TRBJ2-1, with D perhaps TRBD1 (5 bases). The CDR3 covers 16 residues. Germline loops: CDR1 DFQATT, CDR2 SNEGSKA (reference sequence). The V end lost 4 bases, the J end lost 2 bases, and 18 bases lay between the germline ends. The CDR3 DNA is TGCAGTGCTAACCCAGGGAACCCGTCTACCTACAATGAGCAGTTCTTC. Residues: CSANPGNPSTYNEQFF.

Ten or more counts support this clonotype. The chain joins TRBV7-2 to TRBJ2-1; TRBD1 agrees at 10 bases. Per the germline V gene, CDR1 is SGHTA and CDR2 is FQGNSA. The CDR3 loop spans 16 amino acids. After removal of 6 bases from V and 3 bases from J, the junction contained 8 bases not matched to a gene. This chain's CDR3 is CASSPTGTGVYNEQFF. For the CDR3, the DNA is TGTGCCAGCAGTCCCACCGGGACAGGGGTCTACAATGAGCAGTTCTTC.

This clonotype was picked up a small number of times. The chain links TRBV20-1 to TRBJ2-1, with a weak D call TRBD1 (6 bases). The CDR3 extends over 14 amino acids. The germline gives CDR1 DFQATT, CDR2 SNEGSKA (reference sequence). V gave up 5 bases and J gave up 5 bases, with 16 bases separating them. The CDR3 loop is CSAPGTQFNNEQFF. Written as DNA, the CDR3 is TGCAGTGCTCCCGGGACACAATTCAACAATGAGCAGTTCTTC.

This clonotype was seen at least ten times. The chain uses TRBV5-1 and TRBJ2-3; 8 bases match TRBD2. CDR3 size: 15 residues. The trim removed 6 bases at V and 3 bases at J, leaving 9 bases unmatched. Germline CDR1 SGHRS, CDR2 YFSETQ. In DNA form, the CDR3 reads TGCGCCAGCACGCCGGCGACTAGCGTGACAGATACGCAGTATTTT. Its protein is CASTPATSVTDTQYF. The variable domain in full, completed from reference TRBV5-1 and TRBJ2-3, reads KAGVTQTPRYLIKTRGQQVTLSCSPISGHRSVSWYQQTPGQGLQFLFEYFSETQRNKGNFPGRFSGRQFSNSRSEMNVSTLELGDSALYLCASTPATSVTDTQYFGPGTRLTVL.

This clonotype was counted at least ten times. The chain links TRBV4-2 to TRBJ2-5; maybe TRBD2 (5 bases). Germline lookup yields CDR1 LGHNA and CDR2 YNFKEQ. The CDR3 loop spans 14 amino acids. With 4 bases removed from V and 5 bases from J, the gap between germline ends came to 14 bases. The CDR3 protein is CASSLQTRAETQYF. CDR3 sequence (DNA): TGTGCCAGCAGCCTACAAACTAGGGCGGAGACCCAGTACTTC.

The V and J genes are TRBV20-1 and TRBJ1-6; D is undetermined. The CDR3 contains 14 residues. V shed 8 bases and J shed 0 bases, with 11 bases lying between them. CDR1 is DFQATT, CDR2 SNEGSKA, per germline (reference sequence). DNA of the CDR3: TGCAGTTCCCTGGGCCCCTCCTATAATTCACCCCTCCACTTT. As protein: CSSLGPSYNSPLHF.

This clonotype has ten or more counts. The chain joins TRBV29-1 to TRBJ2-2; D remains ambiguous. Germline values: CDR1 SQVTM, CDR2 ANQGSEA. The length of the CDR3 is 14 residues. V was shortened by 7 bases and J by 0 bases, with 12 bases between the two germline ends. CDR3 loop: CSALTGANTGELFF. CDR3 DNA sequence: TGCAGCGCCTTAACGGGTGCGAACACCGGGGAGCTGTTTTTT.

This clonotype showed up just a few times. This chain joins TRBV15 and TRBJ2-1, with TRBD2 matching over 16 bases. V was clipped by 5 bases and J by 6 bases; unmatched bases: 7. The CDR3 sequence is 17 residues long. CDR1 and CDR2 (germline): LNHNV, YYDKDF (reference sequence). CDR3 amino acids: CATSGGLAGGPLNEQFF. The CDR3 bases are TGTGCCACCAGCGGGGGACTAGCGGGGGGGCCCCTCAATGAGCAGTTCTTC. The whole variable domain, filled in from reference TRBV15 and TRBJ2-1, reads DAMVIQNPRYQVTQFGKPVTLSCSQTLNHNVMYWYQQKSSQAPKLLFHYYDKDFNNEADTPDNFQSRRPNTSFCFLDIRSPGLGDTAMYLCATSGGLAGGPLNEQFFGPGTRLTVL.